This entry is about one T cell receptor beta chain. Its specificity is unknown. This specimen belongs to a study of OX40 agonist ivuxolimab in advanced cancers. Study findings and constraints: Some nonresponders also had low normalized T-cell clonal expansion.

The assay was immunoSEQ multiplex PCR, and TCRdb's table has in-frame clones only and misses some. The table includes roughly 40,000 clones, about 89% detected once. The material was CD4+ or CD8+ T cells sorted from blood, obtained in a trial of the OX40 agonist ivuxolimab. The receptor was derived from an adult with an advanced solid tumor such as melanoma, head and neck, liver or kidney cancer.

The CDR3 DNA reads as TGCGCCAGCAGCCAAGGGCGCGTAGCGCGGGGGAATGAGCAGTTCTTC. This codes for CASSQGRVARGNEQFF. J is TRBJ2-1 and V is TRBV4-3; 7 nucleotides match TRBD2. Losses at the gene ends were 1 base for V and 7 bases for J; bases not matched to a gene: 10. The CDR3 totals 16 residues. CDR1 and CDR2 (germline): LGHNA, YSLEER.